This T cell receptor beta chain was found in a study of shared clonotypes between healthy human individuals. CDR1 is LNHDA and CDR2 is SQIVND in the germline V gene (reference sequence). The CDR3 totals 14 residues. The V segment lost 6 bases and the J segment 4 bases; nucleotides outside the gene matches: 8. Some clones are missing from TCRdb's copy, which holds only in-frame ones; the method was immunoSEQ multiplex PCR. The data show about 460,000 clones, 75% to 80% seen once. V usage is TRBV19 and J usage is TRBJ1-2, with 7 positions matching TRBD1. The clonotype originates from a middle-aged woman in good health. Some clones in this sample may be carry-over from other donors' samples. The sequenced sample consisted of PBMCs. DNA for the CDR3: TGTGCCAGTAGCCCACAGGGGTTATTCTATGGCTACACCTTC. It is translated as CASSPQGLFYGYTF.